One sample yielded the 29 T cell receptor beta chains listed below, sequenced in a study of cytomegalovirus exposure and HLA in healthy donors. The PCR employed 60 Vbeta primers together with 13 Jbeta primers. Repertoires were generated with immunoSEQ multiplex PCR, while TCRdb's copy carries only in-frame clones and drops some. The sample carries roughly 100,000 clones, about 71% recorded once. The sample comprised PBMCs. The receptors come from a boy aged 5-17 years in good health and CMV-seronegative.

V and J are TRBV7-9 and TRBJ2-7, with D maybe TRBD1 (6 bases). CDR1 and CDR2 from the germline V gene are SEHNR and FQNEAQ (reference sequence). The CDR3 consists of 16 residues. Trimming took off 2 bases at V and 0 bases at J, with 14 bases between the two ends. The CDR3 loop is CASSLLAGVFSYEQYF. The CDR3 coding sequence is TGTGCCAGCAGCTTATTAGCAGGGGTCTTCTCCTACGAGCAGTACTTC.

The chain links TRBV7-8 to TRBJ1-1, with 10 bases identical to TRBD1. Germline V gives CDR1 SGHVS, CDR2 FQNEAQ. There are 17 residues in the CDR3. V trimming: 4 bases; J trimming: 3 bases; junction bases outside the gene matches: 11. DNA for the CDR3: TGTGCCAGCAGCTCGCCCGGGGACAGGGGATGGGACACTGAAGCTTTCTTT. Its translation is CASSSPGDRGWDTEAFF.

The chain employs TRBV4-1 and TRBJ1-5; the D is unclear. CDR1 is MGHRA, CDR2 YSYEKL, per germline. V lost 1 base and J lost 1, with 11 bases in between. The CDR3 is made up of 16 amino acids. In nucleotides, the CDR3 is TGCGCCAGCAGCCAAGCGGCAGGTCCAAGCAATCAGCCCCAGCATTTT. Translated: CASSQAAGPSNQPQHF.

By share of the sample, this clone is medium-sized. The chain recombines TRBV7-8 with TRBJ1-5, with 8 nucleotides matching TRBD1. The germline CDR1 and CDR2 sequences are SGHVS and FQNEAQ. This CDR3 has 15 residues. Losses at the gene ends were 5 bases for V and 3 bases for J; bases not matched to a gene: 6. CDR3 bases: TGTGCCAGCAGCAGGCGGGACAGGTTCAATCAGCCCCAGCATTTT. Its protein product is CASSRRDRFNQPQHF. The full variable domain, with the rest looked up from reference TRBV7-8 and TRBJ1-5, is GAGVSQSPRYKVAKRGQDVALRCDPISGHVSLFWYQQALGQGPEFLTYFQNEAQLDKSGLPSDRFFAERPEGSVSTLKIQRTQQEDSAVYLCASSRRDRFNQPQHFGDGTRLSIL.

J is TRBJ2-3 and V is TRBV6-1, with a weak D call TRBD2 (5 bases). Germline CDR1 reads MNHNS; CDR2 reads SASEGT. Trimming took 4 bases from V and 5 from J, leaving 10 bases between them. There are 13 residues in the CDR3. CDR3 sequence reads: CASSGTRQDTQYF. CDR3 nucleotide sequence: TGTGCCAGCAGTGGGACTCGCCAAGATACGCAGTATTTT.

The chain combines TRBV7-8 with TRBJ2-7, with D maybe TRBD2 (6 bases). Germline CDR1 is SGHVS and CDR2 is FQNEAQ. CDR3 length: 15 amino acids. V lost 4 bases and J 2 bases, leaving 15 bases between the germline ends. The CDR3 nucleotides are TGTGCCAGCAGCTGGGCCGACGGGGGACCCTACGAGCAGTACTTC. Amino acid sequence: CASSWADGGPYEQYF. Filled out from reference TRBV7-8 and TRBJ2-7, the complete variable domain reads GAGVSQSPRYKVAKRGQDVALRCDPISGHVSLFWYQQALGQGPEFLTYFQNEAQLDKSGLPSDRFFAERPEGSVSTLKIQRTQQEDSAVYLCASSWADGGPYEQYFGPGTRLTVT.

The J gene is TRBJ2-7, the V gene TRBV6-5; 12 nucleotides line up with TRBD2. The CDR3 is made up of 15 amino acids. V shed 6 bases, J shed 0 bases, and the junction held 3 bases outside the gene matches. Per the germline V gene, CDR1 is MNHEY and CDR2 is SVGAGI. The CDR3 sequence is CASSRLAGVSYEQYF. The DNA for the CDR3 is TGTGCCAGCAGCCGACTAGCGGGAGTCTCCTACGAGCAGTACTTC.

V and J are TRBV27 and TRBJ1-3; TRBD1 matches at 12 bases. V lost 7 bases and J lost 4; bases outside the gene matches: 8. Germline assignment: CDR1 MNHEY and CDR2 SMNVEV (reference sequence). The CDR3 contains 16 residues. The CDR3 nucleotides read TGTGCCAGCAAAAGAGCCGGGACAGGGGGCGGAAACACCATATATTTT. Translated, it gives CASKRAGTGGGNTIYF.

The gene calls are TRBV9 and TRBJ2-1; 8 bases match TRBD1. Trimming at V came to 4 bases and at J to 4 bases, leaving 10 bases not matched to a gene. Germline V gene lookup returns CDR1 SGDLS and CDR2 YYNGEE. This CDR3 is built from 16 residues. The CDR3 loop reads CASSPSWDRTYNEQFF. CDR3 nucleotides: TGTGCCAGCAGCCCCAGCTGGGACAGGACTTACAATGAGCAGTTCTTC.

V is TRBV30 and J is TRBJ1-1; the D is unclear. Between the trimmed V and J ends, which lost 2 bases and 7 bases, there was a span of 11 bases. The CDR3 loop spans 12 amino acids. Looked up from germline, CDR1 is GTSNPN and CDR2 is SVGIG (reference sequence). The CDR3 DNA sequence: TGTGCCTGGAGTCCATTGAGTGGTGAAGCTTTCTTT. Translated, it gives CAWSPLSGEAFF.

The chain has TRBV4-3 and TRBJ2-3; D is possibly TRBD1 (6 bases). Trimming took 2 bases from V and 0 from J, leaving 9 bases between them. The CDR3 extends over 15 amino acids. CDR1 and CDR2 (germline): LGHNA, YSLEER. CDR3 in amino acids: CASSQWTVSTDTQYF. CDR3 nucleotides: TGCGCCAGCAGCCAATGGACAGTTAGCACAGATACGCAGTATTTT.

This sequence joins TRBV5-4 and TRBJ2-5, with 11 bases aligning to TRBD1. Germline loops: CDR1 SGHNT, CDR2 YYREEE (reference sequence). Trimming took 4 bases from V and 5 from J; bases not matched to a gene: 4. CDR3 length: 14 residues. This CDR3 is CASSVGQGAETQYF. The CDR3 nucleotides read TGTGCCAGCAGCGTCGGACAGGGGGCCGAGACCCAGTACTTC.

V usage is TRBV27 and J usage is TRBJ2-3; TRBD2 might be the D (6 bases). V was shortened by 2 bases and J by 0 bases, with 9 bases between the two germline ends. The CDR3 consists of 15 residues. Looked up from germline, CDR1 is MNHEY and CDR2 is SMNVEV (reference sequence). This chain's CDR3 is CASSLRSGSTDTQYF. In DNA form, the CDR3 reads TGTGCCAGCAGTTTACGTAGCGGAAGCACAGATACGCAGTATTTT.

This chain links TRBV5-1 with TRBJ2-3; 11 bases line up with TRBD2. The germline V gene encodes CDR1 SGHRS and CDR2 YFSETQ. This CDR3 spans 15 amino acids. Trimming took 4 bases from V and 5 from J; bases not matched to a gene: 6. The CDR3 spells CASSLSGTSGDTQYF. Written as DNA, the CDR3 is TGCGCCAGCAGCCTATCCGGGACTAGCGGAGATACGCAGTATTTT. Variable domain in full (rest from reference TRBV5-1 and TRBJ2-3): KAGVTQTPRYLIKTRGQQVTLSCSPISGHRSVSWYQQTPGQGLQFLFEYFSETQRNKGNFPGRFSGRQFSNSRSEMNVSTLELGDSALYLCASSLSGTSGDTQYFGPGTRLTVL.

This sequence joins TRBV7-9 and TRBJ2-3; D unclear. This CDR3 spans 13 amino acids. Germline CDR1 SEHNR, CDR2 FQNEAQ (reference sequence). V was trimmed by 4 bases and J by 6 bases, leaving 11 bases between them. The CDR3 DNA sequence: TGTGCCAGCAGCTCGCCTGCGGTGGATACGCAGTATTTT. Amino acids: CASSSPAVDTQYF.

This chain connects TRBV27 to TRBJ1-2; no firm D call. V shed 3 bases and J shed 2 bases, with 7 bases lying between them. The germline CDR1 and CDR2 sequences are MNHEY and SMNVEV (reference sequence). This CDR3 contains 13 residues. CDR3 amino acids: CASSFVANYGYTF. Here the CDR3 DNA reads TGTGCCAGCAGTTTTGTAGCGAACTATGGCTACACCTTC.

The V and J genes are TRBV5-8 and TRBJ1-5; D perhaps matches TRBD1 (6 bases). Germline V gives CDR1 SGHTS, CDR2 YDEGEE. The CDR3 runs 15 residues. Between the trimmed V and J ends, which lost 2 bases and 2 bases, there was a span of 11 bases. The CDR3 DNA follows: TGTGCCAGCAGCTTCCGGGGGGCCGGCAATCAGCCCCAGCATTTT. It encodes CASSFRGAGNQPQHF.

In this sample, this clone turned up a few times. The chain is built from TRBV2 and TRBJ2-3; TRBD2 aligns across 7 bases. Germline CDR1 is SNHLY and CDR2 is FYNNEI. The CDR3 totals 14 residues. V lost 7 bases to trimming and J lost 6 bases; unmatched junction nucleotides: 10. The CDR3 DNA sequence: TGTGCCAGCACCCCGACGACTAGCTTGGATACGCAGTATTTT. Translating gives CASTPTTSLDTQYF.

This rearrangement joins TRBV28 to TRBJ1-2; TRBD1 matches 7 bases. V lost 10 bases and J lost 3; bases outside the gene matches: 8. This CDR3 has 13 amino acids. Germline V gives CDR1 MDHEN, CDR2 SYDVKM. CDR3 region: CATLTGLDYGYTF. The CDR3 bases are TGTGCCACCCTGACAGGGCTTGACTATGGCTACACCTTC.

CDR3 sequence reads: CSVGRGNTEAFF. The CDR3 DNA is TGCAGCGTGGGGAGGGGGAACACTGAAGCTTTCTTT. This chain links TRBV29-1 with TRBJ1-1; maybe TRBD1 (5 bases). The CDR3 length is 12 residues. V lost 6 bases, J lost 1 base, and 9 bases lay in between. Germline V lookup: CDR1 SQVTM, CDR2 ANQGSEA.

This clone was picked up many times. The CDR3 protein is CASSYSPRATANYGYTF. The DNA for the CDR3 is TGTGCCAGCAGTTACAGTCCCAGGGCAACAGCTAACTATGGCTACACCTTC. V and J are TRBV7-9 and TRBJ1-2; a possible D gene is TRBD1 (5 bases). The CDR3 consists of 17 residues. Trimming removed 6 bases from V and 0 bases from J, with 20 bases in between. Germline CDR1 reads SEHNR; CDR2 reads FQNEAQ (reference sequence).

The V and J genes are TRBV28 and TRBJ2-7; D is perhaps TRBD2 (6 bases). V was clipped by 2 bases and J by 7 bases, with 15 bases between them. CDR1 MDHEN and CDR2 SYDVKM come from the germline V gene. The CDR3 loop spans 14 amino acids. The CDR3 nucleotides read TGTGCCAGCAGTTTAGTGGCGGGATCAGGAGAGCAGTACTTC. This codes for CASSLVAGSGEQYF.

This clone was seen a few times. The chain combines TRBV5-6 with TRBJ1-4; 10 bases are shared with TRBD1. The CDR3 has 14 residues. After removal of 4 bases from V and 10 bases from J, the junction contained 7 bases not matched to a gene. Germline V gives CDR1 SGHDT, CDR2 YYEEEE. The CDR3: CASSAGTGVGKLFF. CDR3 DNA sequence: TGTGCCAGCAGCGCAGGGACAGGGGTTGGAAAACTGTTTTTT.

This chain uses TRBV5-4 with TRBJ2-5; possibly TRBD1 for D (6 bases). Trimming took off 4 bases at V and 5 bases at J, with 18 bases between the two ends. This CDR3 has 15 amino acids. Germline CDR1 is SGHNT and CDR2 is YYREEE (reference sequence). Written as DNA, the CDR3 is TGTGCCAGCAGCCTAACAGGGATAGGTGAGGAGACCCAGTACTTC. This encodes CASSLTGIGEETQYF.

This chain uses TRBV28 with TRBJ2-3, with 16 nucleotides matching TRBD2. The CDR3 has 18 amino acids. Trimming at V came to 7 bases and at J to 2 bases, leaving 9 bases not matched to a gene. Germline V gene lookup returns CDR1 MDHEN and CDR2 SYDVKM. In nucleotides, the CDR3 is TGTGCCAGCACCGTCCCGGGACTAGCGGGGGGGAACACAGATACGCAGTATTTT. It translates to CASTVPGLAGGNTDTQYF.

This chain connects TRBV7-8 to TRBJ2-1, with D possibly TRBD1 on 6 matching bases. V lost 5 bases and J 3 bases, leaving 14 bases between the germline ends. This CDR3 spans 15 amino acids. Germline CDR1 reads SGHVS; CDR2 reads FQNEAQ. The CDR3 here is CASSPQGPVYNEQFF. CDR3 nucleotide sequence: TGTGCCAGCAGCCCCCAGGGGCCTGTCTACAATGAGCAGTTCTTC.

The DNA for the CDR3 is TGTGCCAGCAGTGACTCGGGGGGGATCGCAGATACGCAGTATTTT. Protein: CASSDSGGIADTQYF. The rearrangement links TRBV6-4 to TRBJ2-3, with 7 bases identical to TRBD2. V lost 0 bases, J lost 4 bases, and 4 bases stayed unmatched. CDR1 and CDR2 (germline): MRHNA, SNTAGT. The CDR3 runs 15 residues.

This clone occurred a few times. This chain links TRBV7-9 with TRBJ2-1; the D gene is possibly TRBD2 (5 bases). Trimming cost V 1 base and J 6 bases, with 13 bases left between them. CDR3 length: 15 residues. Germline V gene sequence: CDR1 SEHNR, CDR2 FQNEAQ (reference sequence). This CDR3 reads CASSLDGGHANEQFF. The CDR3 region has the DNA TGTGCCAGCAGCTTAGATGGAGGCCATGCCAATGAGCAGTTCTTC. The variable domain in full, with the rest retrieved from reference TRBV7-9 and TRBJ2-1, is DTGVSQNPRHKITKRGQNVTFRCDPISEHNRLYWYRQTLGQGPEFLTYFQNEAQLEKSRLLSDRFSAERPKGSFSTLEIQRTEQGDSAMYLCASSLDGGHANEQFFGPGTRLTVL.

CDR3: CASGHGTGDTEAFF. The CDR3 DNA reads TGTGCTAGTGGCCACGGGACAGGGGATACTGAAGCTTTCTTT. The rearrangement uses TRBV12-5 and TRBJ1-1, with TRBD1 matching 10 bases. The CDR3 consists of 14 residues. The junction had 6 bases not matched to a gene; V was cut back by 6 bases and J by 5 bases. Germline V gene sequence: CDR1 LGHNT, CDR2 FRNRAP. Combining the CDR3 with reference TRBV12-5 and TRBJ1-1 gives the whole variable domain DARVTQTPRHKVTEMGQEVTMRCQPILGHNTVFWYRQTMMQGLELLAYFRNRAPLDDSGMPKDRFSAEMPDATLATLKIQPSEPRDSAVYFCASGHGTGDTEAFFGQGTRLTVV.